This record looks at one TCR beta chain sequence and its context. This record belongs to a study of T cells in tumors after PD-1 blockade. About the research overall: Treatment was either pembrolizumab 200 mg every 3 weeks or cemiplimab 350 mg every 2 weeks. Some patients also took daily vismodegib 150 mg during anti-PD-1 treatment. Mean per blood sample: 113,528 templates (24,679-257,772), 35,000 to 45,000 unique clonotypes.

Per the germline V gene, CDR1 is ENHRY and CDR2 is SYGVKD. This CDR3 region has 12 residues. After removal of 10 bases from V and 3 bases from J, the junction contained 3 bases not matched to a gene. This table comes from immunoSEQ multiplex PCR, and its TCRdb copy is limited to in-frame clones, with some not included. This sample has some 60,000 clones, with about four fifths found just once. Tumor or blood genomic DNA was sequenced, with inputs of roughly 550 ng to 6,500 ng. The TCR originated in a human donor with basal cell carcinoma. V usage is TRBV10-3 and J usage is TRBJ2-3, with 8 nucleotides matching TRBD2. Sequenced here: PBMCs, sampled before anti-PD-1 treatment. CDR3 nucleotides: TGTGCCACGGGGGGGGGTACAGATACGCAGTATTTT. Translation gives CATGGGTDTQYF.